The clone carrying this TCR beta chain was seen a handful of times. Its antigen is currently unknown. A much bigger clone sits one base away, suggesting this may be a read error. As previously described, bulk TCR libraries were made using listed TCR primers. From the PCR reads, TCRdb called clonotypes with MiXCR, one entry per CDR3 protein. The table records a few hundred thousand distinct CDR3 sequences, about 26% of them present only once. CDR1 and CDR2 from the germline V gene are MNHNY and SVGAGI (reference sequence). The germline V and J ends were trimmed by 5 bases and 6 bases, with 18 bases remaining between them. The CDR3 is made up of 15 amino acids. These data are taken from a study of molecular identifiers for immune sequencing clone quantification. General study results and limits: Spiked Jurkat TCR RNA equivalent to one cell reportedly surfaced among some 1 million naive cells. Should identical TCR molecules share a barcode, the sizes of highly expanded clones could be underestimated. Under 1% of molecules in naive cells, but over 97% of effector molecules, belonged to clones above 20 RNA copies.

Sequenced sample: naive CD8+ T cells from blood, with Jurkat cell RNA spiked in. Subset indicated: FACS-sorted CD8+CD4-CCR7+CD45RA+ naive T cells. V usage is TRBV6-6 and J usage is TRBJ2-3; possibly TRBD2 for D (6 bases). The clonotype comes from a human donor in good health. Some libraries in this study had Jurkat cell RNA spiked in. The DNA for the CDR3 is TGTGCCAGCAGTGTCGCCGGGAGCCAGAGGGATACGCAGTATTTT. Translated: CASSVAGSQRDTQYF.